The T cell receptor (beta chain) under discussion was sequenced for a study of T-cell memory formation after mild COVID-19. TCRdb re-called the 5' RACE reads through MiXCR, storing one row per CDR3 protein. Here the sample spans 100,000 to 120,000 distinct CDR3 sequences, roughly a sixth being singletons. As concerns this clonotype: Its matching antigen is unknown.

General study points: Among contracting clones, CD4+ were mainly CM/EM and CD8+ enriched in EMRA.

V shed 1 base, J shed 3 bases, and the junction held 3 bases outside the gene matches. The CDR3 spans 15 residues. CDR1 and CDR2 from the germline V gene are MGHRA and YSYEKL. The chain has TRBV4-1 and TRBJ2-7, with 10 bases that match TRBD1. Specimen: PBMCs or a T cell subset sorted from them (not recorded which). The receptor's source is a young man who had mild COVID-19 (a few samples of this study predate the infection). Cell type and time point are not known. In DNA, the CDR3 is TGCGCCAGCAGCCAAGTGGGGACAGGGGACTACGAGCAGTACTTC. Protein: CASSQVGTGDYEQYF.